One and the same sample provided the 23 T cell receptor beta chains below, sequenced in a study of T cell responses to AZD1222 COVID-19 vaccine. Generated by immunoSEQ multiplex PCR, the TCRdb table keeps only in-frame clones and is missing some. Of just under 150,000 clones detected, 86% appear once; the ten largest clones hold about 5%. The sequenced sample was peripheral blood, obtained 28 days after the second AZD1222 dose. The source of these receptors is an adult who received the AZD1222 COVID-19 vaccine.

V usage is TRBV19 and J usage is TRBJ2-1; D may correspond to TRBD1 or TRBD2 (5 bases each). From germline, CDR1 is LNHDA and CDR2 SQIVND (reference sequence). This CDR3 spans 16 amino acids. V lost 7 bases, J lost 2 bases, and 18 bases lay in between. The CDR3 protein is CASTRRGSSTYNEQFF. The CDR3 bases are TGTGCCAGTACCCGACGGGGCAGCAGCACCTACAATGAGCAGTTCTTC.

The J gene is TRBJ1-5, the V gene TRBV19; the D is unclear. CDR3 length: 15 amino acids. The germline V gene has CDR1 LNHDA and CDR2 SQIVND (reference sequence). Trimming stripped 5 bases from V and 3 bases from J, with 14 bases between. The CDR3 bases are TGTGCCAGTAGTTTAGGCCTCTACACCAATCAGCCCCAGCATTTT. This gives the protein CASSLGLYTNQPQHF. Looking up the rest from reference TRBV19 and TRBJ1-5 gives the full variable domain: DGGITQSPKYLFRKEGQNVTLSCEQNLNHDAMYWYRQDPGQGLRLIYYSQIVNDFQKGDIAEGYSVSREKKESFPLTVTSAQKNPTAFYLCASSLGLYTNQPQHFGDGTRLSIL.

The rearrangement joins TRBV9 to TRBJ2-3; D is ambiguous. The CDR3 covers 15 residues. Germline CDR1 and CDR2: SGDLS and YYNGEE. V lost 4 bases and J lost 0, with 12 bases in between. DNA for the CDR3: TGTGCCAGCAGCCCCCGGACCTTAAGCACAGATACGCAGTATTTT. Its translation is CASSPRTLSTDTQYF.

V is TRBV5-1 and J is TRBJ2-4; a possible D gene is TRBD2 (5 bases). Per germline, CDR1 SGHRS and CDR2 YFSETQ. This CDR3 spans 14 amino acids. V was shortened by 6 bases and J by 8 bases, with 18 bases between the two germline ends. The DNA of the CDR3 is TGCGCCAGCACTAGCCTTATGGAGCCCCACATTCAGTACTTC. This sequence encodes CASTSLMEPHIQYF.

This chain links TRBV6-5 with TRBJ2-7, with 7 bases fitting TRBD1. V shed 7 bases, J shed 3 bases, and the junction held 3 bases outside the gene matches. CDR1 is MNHEY and CDR2 is SVGAGI in the germline V gene. The CDR3 contains 12 residues. The CDR3 sequence: CASKWDSYEQYF. The CDR3 DNA sequence: TGTGCCAGCAAGTGGGACAGCTACGAGCAGTACTTC.

The genes are TRBV5-4 and TRBJ2-1; D may correspond to TRBD1 or TRBD2 (5 bases each). Germline V lookup: CDR1 SGHNT, CDR2 YYREEE (reference sequence). Trimming stripped 4 bases from V and 8 bases from J, with 19 bases between. The CDR3 contains 15 residues. CDR3 residues: CASSASGSRSDEQFF. The CDR3 DNA reads as TGTGCCAGCAGCGCATCAGGGAGTAGGTCGGATGAGCAGTTCTTC.

This chain links TRBV2 with TRBJ2-1, with D possibly TRBD2 on 6 matching bases. From germline, CDR1 is SNHLY and CDR2 FYNNEI. V was cut by 7 bases and J by 6 bases, with 13 bases left in between. The CDR3 loop spans 13 amino acids. The CDR3 reads CASTGTGGNEQFF. CDR3 DNA sequence: TGTGCCAGCACCGGGACTGGGGGCAATGAGCAGTTCTTC.

The chain carries TRBV6-5 and TRBJ2-5; TRBD1 aligns across 8 bases. In germline, CDR1 is MNHEY, CDR2 SVGAGI. The CDR3 consists of 13 residues. Trimming removed 7 bases from V and 4 bases from J; junction bases left unmatched: 5. CDR3 bases: TGTGCCAGCATCCGAGACAGGGGAGAGACCCAGTACTTC. It specifies CASIRDRGETQYF.

The J gene is TRBJ2-7, the V gene TRBV28, with D perhaps given as TRBD1 or TRBD2 (5 bases each). V was shortened by 3 bases and J by 2 bases, with 11 bases between the two germline ends. CDR3 size: 14 residues. From germline, CDR1 is MDHEN and CDR2 SYDVKM. The CDR3 is CASSFPGPTYEQYF. The CDR3 region has the DNA TGTGCCAGCAGTTTTCCGGGGCCGACCTACGAGCAGTACTTC.

The rearrangement uses TRBV6-2 or TRBV6-3 and TRBJ1-5, with a tentative D call TRBD1 (5 bases). Germline values: CDR1 MNHEY, CDR2 SVGEGT. The CDR3 spans 16 residues. V lost 4 bases to trimming and J lost 5 bases, with 18 bases between them. This CDR3 is CASSSLGQGGDQPQHF. The CDR3 DNA reads as TGTGCCAGCAGTTCCCTCGGGCAGGGTGGCGATCAGCCCCAGCATTTT.

The chain is built from TRBV7-6 and TRBJ2-5, with D unresolved. Germline-derived CDR1 and CDR2 are SGHVS and FNYEAQ. Trimming removed 1 base from V and 5 bases from J, with 8 bases in between. The CDR3 is made up of 13 amino acids. The CDR3 DNA reads TGTGCCAGCAGCTTAGATGGTGGGGAGACCCAGTACTTC. Translated: CASSLDGGETQYF.

CDR3 DNA sequence: TGCGCCAGCAGCTTGGCCGGGGAAGGGAAGGGTGGCTACACCTTC. Translating it yields CASSLAGEGKGGYTF. The V call is TRBV5-1, the J call TRBJ1-2; D uncertain. The CDR3 runs to 15 residues. Trimming removed 0 bases from V and 7 bases from J, with 16 bases in between. The germline gives CDR1 SGHRS, CDR2 YFSETQ.

The genes are TRBV3-1 (or the pseudogene TRBV3-2) and TRBJ1-1; D is unresolved. The V gene lost 5 bases and the J gene lost 0 bases, with 7 bases spanning the gap. Germline CDR1 is LGHDT and CDR2 is YNNKEL (reference sequence). This CDR3 region has 13 residues. The CDR3 sequence: CASSRTMNTEAFF. The CDR3, as DNA: TGTGCCAGCAGCAGGACCATGAACACTGAAGCTTTCTTT.

This chain links TRBV7-9 with TRBJ2-1, with D hard to call. This CDR3 region has 15 residues. V shed 2 bases and J shed 11 bases, with 19 bases lying between them. Germline CDR1 SEHNR, CDR2 FQNEAQ (reference sequence). The CDR3 DNA reads TGTGCCAGCAGCTTAACCGCCGCCGGGCCCCAAAAGCAGTTCTTC. The encoded protein is CASSLTAAGPQKQFF. Drawing the rest from reference TRBV7-9 and TRBJ2-1, the complete variable domain is DTGVSQNPRHKITKRGQNVTFRCDPISEHNRLYWYRQTLGQGPEFLTYFQNEAQLEKSRLLSDRFSAERPKGSFSTLEIQRTEQGDSAMYLCASSLTAAGPQKQFFGPGTRLTVL.

V and J are TRBV29-1 and TRBJ1-2; D ambiguous. Germline CDR1 and CDR2: SQVTM and ANQGSEA. Trimming removed 0 bases from V and 5 bases from J, with 7 bases in between. There are 12 residues in the CDR3. CDR3 sequence (DNA): TGCAGCGTTGAAGATGGACGATATGGCTACACCTTC. Its translation: CSVEDGRYGYTF.

This sequence joins TRBV30 and TRBJ1-2, with D unresolved. Per the germline V gene, CDR1 is GTSNPN and CDR2 is SVGIG (reference sequence). The CDR3 is 11 residues long. Trimming shortened V by 5 bases and J by 4 bases, and 8 bases separated the two germline ends. DNA for the CDR3: TGTGCCTGGGGAATTGGCTATGGCTACACCTTC. Its protein is CAWGIGYGYTF.

The chain has TRBV19 and TRBJ1-5; 7 positions agree with TRBD1. The V gene end was trimmed by 3 bases and the J gene end by 6 bases; junction bases not matched to a gene: 5. Germline V gene data show CDR1 as LNHDA and CDR2 as SQIVND (reference sequence). The CDR3 is made up of 14 amino acids. The DNA for the CDR3 is TGTGCCAGTAGTATTCAACAGGGGACTCAGCCCCAGCATTTT. Translation: CASSIQQGTQPQHF.

V usage is TRBV19 and J usage is TRBJ2-1; 12 positions match TRBD2. Unmatched junction bases numbered 8, after V lost 3 bases and J lost 8 bases. Germline V lookup: CDR1 LNHDA, CDR2 SQIVND (reference sequence). The CDR3 consists of 16 residues. In DNA form, the CDR3 reads TGTGCCAGTAGTATCCGGACTAGCGGGGTGGACTATGAGCAGTTCTTC. Its translation is CASSIRTSGVDYEQFF.

The chain combines TRBV4-1 with TRBJ1-1; D is unresolved. This CDR3 spans 16 amino acids. The V gene lost 3 bases and the J gene lost 4 bases, with 18 bases spanning the gap. CDR1 is MGHRA and CDR2 is YSYEKL in the germline V gene. CDR3 loop: CASSQFSYPTLTEAFF. DNA of the CDR3: TGCGCCAGCAGCCAGTTCAGCTACCCGACGCTCACTGAAGCTTTCTTT.

The chain employs TRBV28 and TRBJ2-1; 8 bases fit TRBD2. Germline V lookup: CDR1 MDHEN, CDR2 SYDVKM. This CDR3 has 14 residues. The V segment lost 3 bases and the J segment 9 bases; nucleotides outside the gene matches: 7. CDR3 DNA: TGTGCCAGCAGTTTTCCGGGGGGGCCACCTGAGCAGTTCTTC. Translating it yields CASSFPGGPPEQFF.

The V gene is TRBV16, the J gene TRBJ2-1; no definite D call. CDR3 length: 11 amino acids. Germline V gene data show CDR1 as KGHSY and CDR2 as FQNENV. The V and J ends lost 1 base and 10 bases respectively, with 5 bases between them. The CDR3 region has the DNA TGTGCCAGCAGCCAATATTACGAGCAGTTCTTC. The encoded protein is CASSQYYEQFF.

This clone was seen a single time. The chain links TRBV3-1 (or the pseudogene TRBV3-2) to TRBJ1-5; D is unclear. The CDR3 runs to 13 residues. The ends were cut back, 4 bases at V and 0 bases at J, with 4 bases in the middle. CDR1 and CDR2 from the germline V gene are LGHDT and YNNKEL (reference sequence). This chain's CDR3 is CASSPDSNQPQHF. For the CDR3, the DNA is TGTGCCAGCAGCCCCGATAGCAATCAGCCCCAGCATTTT.

This clone was observed a handful of times. The J gene is TRBJ2-1, the V gene TRBV14; weak D call: TRBD2 (6 bases). V was pared by 9 bases and J by 0 bases, with 12 bases between. Germline values: CDR1 SGHDN, CDR2 FVKESK. The CDR3 is 14 amino acids. Here the CDR3 reads CASKRASSYNEQFF. The DNA for the CDR3 is TGTGCCAGTAAGCGGGCGAGCTCCTACAATGAGCAGTTCTTC.